This TCR beta chain was recovered during a study of beta chain features in type 1 diabetes. Study-wide results and caveats: Shorter templates may be favored by PCR, equally so in patients and controls. Cells carrying high TCR expression could end up over-represented when cDNA is sequenced. The study found moderately but significantly shorter TCRB CDR3s in all four CD4+ subsets of Type 1 diabetes patients.

Of the isolated RNA, all was reverse transcribed, and so the sequenced material was expressed TCRB transcripts. An average of about 3.5 million reads was obtained for naive, central memory and regulatory T cell samples. Profiled with immunoSEQ multiplex PCR; TCRdb holds only in-frame clones, not every one. This sample has 640,000 or so clones, with about an eighth found just once. The germline V gene has CDR1 SGHDT and CDR2 YYEEEE. Trimming shortened V by 3 bases and J by 0 bases, and 16 bases separated the two germline ends. CDR3 length equals 16 residues. Concerning this clone itself: Its antigen is not identified.

The sequence came from a man between 18 and 35 years old with type 1 diabetes. Material: naive CD4+ T cells from blood. The chain recombines TRBV5-6 with TRBJ2-7; D may match TRBD1 or TRBD2 (5 bases each). CDR3 sequence reads: CASSSLGDGASYEQYF. CDR3 bases: TGTGCCAGCAGCTCCTTAGGGGACGGCGCCTCCTACGAGCAGTACTTC.